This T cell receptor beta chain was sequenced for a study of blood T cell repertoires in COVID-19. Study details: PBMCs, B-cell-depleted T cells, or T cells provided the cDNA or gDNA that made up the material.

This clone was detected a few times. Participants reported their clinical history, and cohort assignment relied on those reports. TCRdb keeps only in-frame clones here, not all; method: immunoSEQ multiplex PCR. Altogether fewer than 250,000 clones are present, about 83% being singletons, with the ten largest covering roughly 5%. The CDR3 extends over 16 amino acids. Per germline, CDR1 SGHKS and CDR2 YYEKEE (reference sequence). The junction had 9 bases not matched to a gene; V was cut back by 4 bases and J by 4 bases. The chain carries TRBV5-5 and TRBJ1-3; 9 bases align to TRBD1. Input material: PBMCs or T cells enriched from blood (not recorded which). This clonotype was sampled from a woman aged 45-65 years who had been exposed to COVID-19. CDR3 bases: TGTGCCAGCAGCGGGGGGACAGGGCTTGCCGGAAACACCATATATTTT. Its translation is CASSGGTGLAGNTIYF.